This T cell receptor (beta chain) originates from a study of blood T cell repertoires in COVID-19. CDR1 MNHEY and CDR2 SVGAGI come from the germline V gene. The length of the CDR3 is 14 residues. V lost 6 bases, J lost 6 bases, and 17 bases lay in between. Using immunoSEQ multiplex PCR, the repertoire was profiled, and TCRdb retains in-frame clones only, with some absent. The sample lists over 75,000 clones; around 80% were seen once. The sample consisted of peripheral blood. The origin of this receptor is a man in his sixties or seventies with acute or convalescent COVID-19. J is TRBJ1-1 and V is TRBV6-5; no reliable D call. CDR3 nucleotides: TGTGCCAGCAGCCCGACCTGGCGGCGAGCTGAAGCTTTCTTT. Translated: CASSPTWRRAEAFF.